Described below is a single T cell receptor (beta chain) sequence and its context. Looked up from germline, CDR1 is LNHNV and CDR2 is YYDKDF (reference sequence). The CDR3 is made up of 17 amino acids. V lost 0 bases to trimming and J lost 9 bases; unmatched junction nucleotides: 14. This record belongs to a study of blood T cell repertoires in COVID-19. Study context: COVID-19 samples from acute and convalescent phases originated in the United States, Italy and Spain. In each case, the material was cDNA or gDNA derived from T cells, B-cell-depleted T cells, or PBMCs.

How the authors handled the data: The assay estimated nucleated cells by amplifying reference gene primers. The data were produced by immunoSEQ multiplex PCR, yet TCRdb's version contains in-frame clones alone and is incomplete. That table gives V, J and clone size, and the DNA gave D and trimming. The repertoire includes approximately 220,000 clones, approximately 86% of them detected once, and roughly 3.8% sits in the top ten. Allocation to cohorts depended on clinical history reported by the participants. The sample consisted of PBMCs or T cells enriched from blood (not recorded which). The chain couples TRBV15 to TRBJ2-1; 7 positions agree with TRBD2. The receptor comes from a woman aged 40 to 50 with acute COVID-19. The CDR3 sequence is CATSRDLTLAAQGEQFF. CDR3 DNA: TGTGCCACCAGCAGAGACCTAACCCTAGCGGCTCAGGGTGAGCAGTTCTTC.